The 22 T cell receptor beta chains below all came from one sample that was sequenced in a study of blood T cell repertoires in COVID-19. Data came from immunoSEQ multiplex PCR; TCRdb stores just in-frame clones and leaves some out. The sample includes roughly 240,000 clones, roughly 80% of them seen just once. Material: PBMCs or T cells enriched from blood (not recorded which). Receptor source: a woman between 35 and 50 years old who had been exposed to COVID-19.

V is TRBV5-1 and J is TRBJ2-2, with a tentative D call TRBD1 (5 bases). Germline loops: CDR1 SGHRS, CDR2 YFSETQ. CDR3 size: 14 residues. Between the trimmed V and J ends, which lost 4 bases and 4 bases, there was a span of 11 bases. The CDR3 DNA reads TGCGCCAGCAGCCCCCAGGGTCTCACCGGGGAGCTGTTTTTT. It is translated as CASSPQGLTGELFF.

V gene TRBV19 combines with J gene TRBJ1-5; D is perhaps TRBD1 (5 bases). Germline V gives CDR1 LNHDA, CDR2 SQIVND (reference sequence). The CDR3 is 15 amino acids. Trimming took 6 bases from V and 3 from J, leaving 15 bases between them. The CDR3 nucleotides are TGTGCCAGTAGCCCCCAAGGGGCCTACAATCAGCCCCAGCATTTT. Translating it yields CASSPQGAYNQPQHF.

CDR3 sequence (DNA): TGTGCCAGTTCAAGCGGGAGAGTCTACAATGAGCAGTTCTTC. It is translated as CASSSGRVYNEQFF. J is TRBJ2-1 and V is TRBV3-1 (or the pseudogene TRBV3-2), with 8 bases lining up with TRBD2. Trimming at V came to 9 bases and at J to 3 bases, leaving 7 bases not matched to a gene. Germline CDR1 LGHDT, CDR2 YNNKEL (reference sequence). The CDR3 runs to 14 residues.

Concerning this clone: Other DNA sequences within the sample encode an identical CDR3. This chain links TRBV5-1 with TRBJ2-5; 8 nucleotides align to TRBD1. The CDR3 contains 13 residues. V lost 0 bases to trimming and J lost 5 bases; unmatched junction nucleotides: 0. The germline gives CDR1 SGHRS, CDR2 YFSETQ. The chain's CDR3 is CASSLGQGETQYF. In DNA, the CDR3 is TGCGCCAGCAGCTTGGGACAGGGGGAGACCCAGTACTTC.

For the CDR3, the DNA is TGTGCCAGTAGCCAGGGTACCCTTTTTTCGCCCCTCCACTTT. Protein product: CASSQGTLFSPLHF. The V call is TRBV19, the J call TRBJ1-6; possible D gene TRBD1, 5 bases. The V gene's germline CDR1 is LNHDA and CDR2 SQIVND (reference sequence). V lost 6 bases, J lost 13 bases, and 19 bases lay in between. The CDR3 totals 14 residues.

The chain couples TRBV7-3 to TRBJ2-5; TRBD1 is a possible D gene (6 bases). Germline CDR1 is SGHTA and CDR2 is FQGTGA. The CDR3 is made up of 15 amino acids. Trimming shortened V by 5 bases and J by 2 bases, and 15 bases separated the two germline ends. The CDR3 reads CASSQGDTKQETQYF. The CDR3 nucleotides read TGTGCCAGCAGCCAAGGGGACACAAAACAAGAGACCCAGTACTTC.

This chain connects TRBV10-3 to TRBJ2-2, with TRBD2 identical over 13 bases. CDR1 is ENHRY, CDR2 SYGVKD, per germline. The CDR3 has 16 residues. V was pared by 11 bases and J by 6 bases, with 12 bases of the junction left unmatched. The CDR3 DNA reads as TGTGCCTCTCGTACTAGCGGGGGGGATTACGCCGGGGAGCTGTTTTTT. It yields the protein CASRTSGGDYAGELFF.

The chain carries TRBV12-5 and TRBJ2-1; 8 positions match TRBD1. Germline CDR1 LGHNT, CDR2 FRNRAP. With V trimmed by 5 bases and J by 6 bases, 9 bases remained unmatched. The CDR3 totals 15 residues. The DNA of the CDR3 is TGTGCTAGTGGTAAGCCAGGACAGGGAGCCAATGAGCAGTTCTTC. Protein sequence: CASGKPGQGANEQFF. Drawing the rest from reference TRBV12-5 and TRBJ2-1, the complete variable domain is DARVTQTPRHKVTEMGQEVTMRCQPILGHNTVFWYRQTMMQGLELLAYFRNRAPLDDSGMPKDRFSAEMPDATLATLKIQPSEPRDSAVYFCASGKPGQGANEQFFGPGTRLTVL.

This chain joins TRBV6-2 or TRBV6-3 and TRBJ2-2; D gene uncertain. The CDR3 runs 15 residues. Germline V gene data show CDR1 as MNHEY and CDR2 as SVGEGT. Trimming took 2 bases from V and 1 from J, leaving 8 bases between them. The CDR3 spells CASSYHTLNTGELFF. In DNA form, the CDR3 reads TGTGCCAGCAGTTACCATACTCTGAACACCGGGGAGCTGTTTTTT.

This chain links TRBV19 with TRBJ2-3, with unresolved D. Between the trimmed V and J ends, which lost 3 bases and 4 bases, there was a span of 5 bases. Germline V lookup: CDR1 LNHDA, CDR2 SQIVND (reference sequence). This CDR3 spans 12 amino acids. CDR3 protein: CASSIAADTQYF. The DNA of the CDR3 is TGTGCCAGTAGTATCGCGGCAGATACGCAGTATTTT.

This chain uses TRBV5-1 with TRBJ2-3; TRBD2 agrees at 13 bases. CDR1 and CDR2 from the germline V gene are SGHRS and YFSETQ. This CDR3 has 18 residues. V shed 0 bases, J shed 3 bases, and the junction held 7 bases outside the gene matches. As DNA, the CDR3 is TGCGCCAGCAGCTTGGCCACTAGCGGGGGGGTCCGGACAGATACGCAGTATTTT. Translation: CASSLATSGGVRTDTQYF. Full variable domain (rest looked up from reference TRBV5-1 and TRBJ2-3): KAGVTQTPRYLIKTRGQQVTLSCSPISGHRSVSWYQQTPGQGLQFLFEYFSETQRNKGNFPGRFSGRQFSNSRSEMNVSTLELGDSALYLCASSLATSGGVRTDTQYFGPGTRLTVL.

The chain recombines TRBV9 with TRBJ2-5; TRBD2 is a possible D gene (5 bases). Germline CDR1 is SGDLS and CDR2 is YYNGEE. Trimming left V 3 bases short and J 7 bases short, with 19 bases between. The CDR3 runs 15 residues. DNA for the CDR3: TGTGCCAGCAGCGGAACACCCAGTTTCGAGGGGACCCAGTACTTC. Translating gives CASSGTPSFEGTQYF.

At least ten counts were recorded for this clone. J is TRBJ1-2 and V is TRBV4-2, with 7 bases identical to TRBD1. The trim removed 2 bases at V and 2 bases at J, leaving 14 bases unmatched. Germline CDR1 reads LGHNA; CDR2 reads YNFKEQ. The CDR3 extends over 18 amino acids. This chain's CDR3 is CASSQSGGLLPVNYGYTF. The CDR3 DNA reads as TGTGCCAGCAGCCAATCAGGGGGTCTGCTACCAGTCAACTATGGCTACACCTTC.

This rearrangement joins TRBV3-1 (or the pseudogene TRBV3-2) to TRBJ2-5, with D perhaps TRBD2 (5 bases). Trimming removed 3 bases at V and 9 bases at J, with 14 bases between. The germline gives CDR1 LGHDT, CDR2 YNNKEL (reference sequence). The CDR3 spans 13 residues. The CDR3 is CASSQQTGVAQYF. CDR3 coding DNA: TGTGCCAGCAGCCAGCAAACCGGGGTGGCCCAGTACTTC.

This sequence joins TRBV30 and TRBJ1-5; 8 nucleotides agree with TRBD1. After removal of 1 base from V and 7 bases from J, the junction contained 3 bases not matched to a gene. Germline V gene lookup returns CDR1 GTSNPN and CDR2 SVGIG (reference sequence). The CDR3 is 13 amino acids. CDR3 sequence reads: CAWSAGGLQPQHF. The CDR3 DNA reads TGTGCCTGGAGTGCAGGGGGCTTACAGCCCCAGCATTTT.

This sequence joins TRBV6-4 and TRBJ2-3; D gene unclear. Trimming took off 0 bases at V and 2 bases at J, with 6 bases between the two ends. The CDR3 length is 14 residues. Germline-derived CDR1 and CDR2 are MRHNA and SNTAGT. This CDR3 is CASSDSPFTDTQYF. CDR3 coding DNA: TGTGCCAGCAGTGACTCTCCCTTCACAGATACGCAGTATTTT.

The sample holds a few counts of this clone. The rearrangement uses TRBV21-1 and TRBJ1-5. TRBV21-1 is listed as a pseudogene. The CDR3 totals 16 residues. CDR3 in DNA: TGTGCCAGCAGCAAAGCCCGGGAGGACCACAATCAGCCCCAGCATTTT. The encoded protein is CASSKAREDHNQPQHF.

The count of this clone is one. The rearrangement joins TRBV5-1 to TRBJ2-2; 9 bases align to TRBD2. With V trimmed by 2 bases and J by 1 base, 3 bases remained unmatched. CDR3 length: 16 amino acids. Germline V gene data show CDR1 as SGHRS and CDR2 as YFSETQ. In DNA form, the CDR3 reads TGCGCCAGCAGCTTCATAGCGGGGGTGAACACCGGGGAGCTGTTTTTT. Residues: CASSFIAGVNTGELFF. Drawing the rest from reference TRBV5-1 and TRBJ2-2, the complete variable domain is KAGVTQTPRYLIKTRGQQVTLSCSPISGHRSVSWYQQTPGQGLQFLFEYFSETQRNKGNFPGRFSGRQFSNSRSEMNVSTLELGDSALYLCASSFIAGVNTGELFFGEGSRLTVL.

The V call is TRBV28, the J call TRBJ1-5, with TRBD1 as a possible D gene (6 bases). Trimming removed 5 bases from V and 7 bases from J, with 21 bases in between. CDR1 is MDHEN, CDR2 SYDVKM, per germline. The CDR3 loop spans 16 amino acids. The CDR3 bases are TGTGCCAGCAGTACTCCTAGCAGGGGAGGGAGGCAGCCCCAGCATTTT. Translating gives CASSTPSRGGRQPQHF.

This chain links TRBV18 with TRBJ1-1, with D maybe TRBD1 (6 bases). The V end lost 2 bases, the J end lost 0 bases, and 10 bases lay between the germline ends. Germline assignment: CDR1 KGHSH and CDR2 LQKENI. The length of the CDR3 is 15 residues. CDR3 sequence reads: CASSPVTGLNTEAFF. DNA of the CDR3: TGTGCCAGCTCACCAGTGACAGGATTGAACACTGAAGCTTTCTTT.

The J gene is TRBJ1-5, the V gene TRBV27, with a weak D call TRBD1 (6 bases). The CDR3 sequence is 14 residues long. The V end was cut by 2 bases, the J end by 7 bases, with 12 bases between. Germline V CDR1 and CDR2: MNHEY, SMNVEV (reference sequence). CDR3 protein: CASSLRGAWQPQHF. The CDR3, as DNA: TGTGCCAGCAGTTTACGGGGGGCTTGGCAGCCCCAGCATTTT.

V gene TRBV7-9 combines with J gene TRBJ2-1, with a weak D call TRBD1 (6 bases). The length of the CDR3 is 11 residues. Trimming shortened V by 5 bases and J by 10 bases, and 9 bases separated the two germline ends. Germline V gives CDR1 SEHNR, CDR2 FQNEAQ (reference sequence). The CDR3 loop is CASSQGWEQFF. CDR3 coding DNA: TGTGCCAGCAGCCAGGGGTGGGAGCAGTTCTTC.